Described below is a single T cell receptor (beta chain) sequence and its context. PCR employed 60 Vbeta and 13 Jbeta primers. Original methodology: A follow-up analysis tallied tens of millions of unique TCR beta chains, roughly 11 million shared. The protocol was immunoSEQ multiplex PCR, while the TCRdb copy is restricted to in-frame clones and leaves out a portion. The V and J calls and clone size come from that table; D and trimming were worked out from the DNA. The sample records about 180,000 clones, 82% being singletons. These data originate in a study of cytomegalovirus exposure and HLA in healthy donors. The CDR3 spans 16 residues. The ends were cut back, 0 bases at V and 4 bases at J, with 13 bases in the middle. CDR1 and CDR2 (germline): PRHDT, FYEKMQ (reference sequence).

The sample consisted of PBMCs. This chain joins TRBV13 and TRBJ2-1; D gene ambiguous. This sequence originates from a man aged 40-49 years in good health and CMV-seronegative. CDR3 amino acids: CASSLGSIVTYNEQFF. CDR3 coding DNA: TGTGCCAGCAGCTTAGGGTCTATCGTCACGTACAATGAGCAGTTCTTC.